Listed below are T cell receptor beta chains from one sample, sequenced in a study of cytomegalovirus exposure and HLA in healthy donors. Generated by immunoSEQ multiplex PCR, the TCRdb table keeps only in-frame clones and is missing some. The ten most abundant clones cover about 11% of a sample with 50,000 to 60,000 clones. Sequencing used PBMCs. The receptors derive from a woman aged 50 to 60 in good health and CMV-seropositive. Each CDR3 is given with its conserved first and last residue. The D gene is left open where the match is weak.

V	D	J	DNA	CDR3
TRBV28	NA	TRBJ1-2	TGTGCCAGCAGTTTTCATGGGGGCGGCTACACCTTC	CASSFHGGGYTF
TRBV5-1	TRBD1	TRBJ2-6	TGCGCCAGCAGCTTGTTACCGGGACAGGGCATCGACGTCCTGACTTTC	CASSLLPGQGIDVLTF
TRBV19	TRBD2	TRBJ2-2	TGTGCCAGTAGTATAGATAGCAGGGGACTAGCGGGAGCTTCCGGGGAGCTGTTTTTT	CASSIDSRGLAGASGELFF
TRBV5-1	TRBD1	TRBJ1-1	TGCGCCAGCAGCTCGGGACAGGGGAACACTGAAGCTTTCTTT	CASSSGQGNTEAFF
TRBV11-2	TRBD2	TRBJ2-1	TGTGCCAGCAGCTTAGTGGTGACTAGCAACGGTGAGCAGTTCTTC	CASSLVVTSNGEQFF
TRBV7-9	NA	TRBJ1-3	TGTGCCAGCAGCCCACGAGGGGGGGGCTCTGGAAACACCATATATTTT	CASSPRGGGSGNTIYF
TRBV7-2	NA	TRBJ2-7	TGTGCCAGCAGCTTATTCCTAGCGAACGAGCAGTACTTC	CASSLFLANEQYF
TRBV18	TRBD1	TRBJ2-7	TGTGCCAGCTCACCACAAGACAGGGGGGCCTACGAGCAGTACTTC	CASSPQDRGAYEQYF
TRBV19	TRBD1	TRBJ1-2	TGTGCCAGTCTCGATGGACAGGGGAAGGGCTATGGCTACACCTTC	CASLDGQGKGYGYTF
TRBV7-9	NA	TRBJ1-6	TGTGCCAGCAGCTTAATGGCAGGGGATAATTCACCCCTCCACTTT	CASSLMAGDNSPLHF
TRBV18	NA	TRBJ1-2	TGTGCCAGCTCACCACAAGGGACTGGTAACTATGGCTACACCTTC	CASSPQGTGNYGYTF
TRBV2	NA	TRBJ1-2	TGTGCCAGCAGGCCGAATTTACGGTATGGCTACACCTTC	CASRPNLRYGYTF
TRBV7-8	NA	TRBJ1-5	TGTGCCAGCAGCCCGACCAGACGGGTTTCGATGGGCAATCAGCCCCAGCATTTT	CASSPTRRVSMGNQPQHF
TRBV2	NA	TRBJ1-2	TGTGCCAGCAGTGAAGACTTCGGTGGCTACACCTTC	CASSEDFGGYTF
TRBV7-2	TRBD2	TRBJ2-1	TGTGCCAGCAGCTTAGAGGGGACTAGCGGGGGCAATGAGCAGTTCTTC	CASSLEGTSGGNEQFF
TRBV7-8	TRBD1	TRBJ1-6	TGTGCCAGCAGCCCAGAGGGGACAGGGGCATCACCCCTCCACTTT	CASSPEGTGASPLHF
TRBV28	TRBD1	TRBJ2-7	TGTGCCAGCAGTTTGGGAGGGACAGGGAACCACGAGCAGTACTTC	CASSLGGTGNHEQYF
TRBV19	TRBD1	TRBJ1-5	TGTGCCAGTAGCGACAGGGGGCATCAGCCCCAGCATTTT	CASSDRGHQPQHF
TRBV28	NA	TRBJ1-3	TGTGCCAGCGGGGGGGGTGTTCTCTCTGGAAACACCATATATTTT	CASGGGVLSGNTIYF
TRBV5-1	TRBD1	TRBJ1-1	TGCGCCAGCAGCTTGGGGCAGGGGGCTATCACTGAAGCTTTCTTT	CASSLGQGAITEAFF
TRBV9	TRBD1	TRBJ1-4	TGTGCCAGCAGCCCGCGGACAGGGGGCTATGAAAAACTGTTTTTT	CASSPRTGGYEKLFF
TRBV6-6	NA	TRBJ2-7	TGTGCCAGCAGTTACTCTACAGGGGAGGCCAACGAGCAGTACTTC	CASSYSTGEANEQYF